This T cell receptor (beta chain) was recorded in a study of vaccination effects on CD4 cells after COVID-19. Only in-frame clones appear in the TCRdb table, and some are missing; sequencing was by immunoSEQ multiplex PCR. The sample lists 20,000 to 25,000 clones; approximately 77% were seen once. Viral peptide pools were used in the ViraFEST assay to expand antigen-specific CD4+ T cells, and sequencing came afterward. Subsequent to a culture period of more than 9 days, CD4+ T cells were isolated. Absence of prior SARS-CoV-2 infection characterized the vaccine recipients, who showed negative nucleocapsid antibodies. IL-2 medium took the place of half the medium on both days 3 and 7. To note about this clone: Its antigen is unknown.

The origin of this receptor is a human donor who received a COVID-19 vaccine. Sequences were derived from CD4+ T cells from PBMCs cultured with HCoV-NL63 spike peptides, sampled before COVID-19 vaccination.

This chain's CDR3 is CAWSVWGRGPNEKLFF. The CDR3, as DNA: TGTGCCTGGAGTGTTTGGGGTCGGGGGCCGAATGAAAAACTGTTTTTT. The chain carries TRBV30 and TRBJ1-4, with D possibly matching TRBD1 (6 bases). CDR1 is GTSNPN and CDR2 is SVGIG in the germline V gene (reference sequence). The V and J ends lost 0 bases and 5 bases respectively, with 16 bases between them. CDR3 length: 16 residues.